This entry lists 28 T cell receptor beta chains sequenced from one sample in a study of CD8+ T cells in alopecia areata. Treatment specified: oral pan-JAK inhibitor, 5-10 mg twice daily. Investigators isolated RNA and reverse transcribed it into cDNA to act as the sequencing template. Sequencing was performed with immunoSEQ multiplex PCR; in TCRdb, only in-frame clones are kept and a portion is missing. The sample consists of 60,000 to 85,000 clones, around 30% of them appearing once. Sample: CD8+ T cells sorted from blood, taken at week 4, from a patient treated with tofacitinib. These receptors all come from a human donor with alopecia areata.

The genes are TRBV27 and TRBJ2-5, with TRBD2 matching over 7 bases. Per the germline V gene, CDR1 is MNHEY and CDR2 is SMNVEV (reference sequence). The V gene end was trimmed by 7 bases and the J gene end by 5 bases; junction bases not matched to a gene: 7. This CDR3 has 13 amino acids. DNA for the CDR3: TGTGCCAGCACTCGCGGGAGTGGGGAGACCCAGTACTTC. Protein product: CASTRGSGETQYF.

The chain links TRBV29-1 to TRBJ2-1; 9 bases align to TRBD2. J was trimmed by 2 bases and V by 7 bases; bases with no gene match: 3. Germline lookup yields CDR1 SQVTM and CDR2 ANQGSEA. The length of the CDR3 is 13 residues. The CDR3 sequence: CSARTSAYNEQFF. The CDR3 DNA follows: TGCAGCGCTAGGACTAGCGCCTACAATGAGCAGTTCTTC.

This clone occurred once. The chain uses TRBV4-1 and TRBJ2-7; 8 nucleotides line up with TRBD1. The CDR3 consists of 15 residues. CDR1 is MGHRA, CDR2 YSYEKL, per germline. J gave up 7 bases and V 1 base, and 9 bases lay outside the gene matches. The CDR3 nucleotides read TGCGCCAGCAGCCAAGGGTGGACAGGGCTCACGGAGCAGTACTTC. It is translated as CASSQGWTGLTEQYF.

The genes are TRBV29-1 and TRBJ2-7, with TRBD2 matching over 7 bases. Germline V gene lookup returns CDR1 SQVTM and CDR2 ANQGSEA. V was pared by 8 bases and J by 4 bases, with 8 bases of the junction left unmatched. This CDR3 is built from 12 residues. In nucleotides, the CDR3 is TGCAGCTTTGGGAGGGCCACGTACGAGCAGTACTTC. Its translation is CSFGRATYEQYF.

The rearrangement joins TRBV30 to TRBJ1-1; TRBD1 is a possible D gene (5 bases). CDR1 is GTSNPN and CDR2 is SVGIG in the germline V gene (reference sequence). V lost 0 bases and J 0 bases, leaving 8 bases between the germline ends. The CDR3 totals 14 residues. CDR3 coding DNA: TGTGCCTGGAGTGTAGTGACAGTGAACACTGAAGCTTTCTTT. It codes for CAWSVVTVNTEAFF.

The rearrangement links TRBV13 to TRBJ2-7; 10 bases are shared with TRBD1. CDR1 PRHDT and CDR2 FYEKMQ come from the germline V gene (reference sequence). Trimming cost V 5 bases and J 2 bases; bases outside gene matches: 6. This CDR3 is 15 amino acids long. The CDR3 DNA is TGTGCCAGCAGCGGGACAGGGGACTCAGCCTACGAGCAGTACTTC. This gives the protein CASSGTGDSAYEQYF.

Only a few counts were recorded for this clone. V gene TRBV5-1 combines with J gene TRBJ1-1; no reliable D call. This CDR3 region has 16 residues. V gave up 0 bases and J gave up 0 bases, with 12 bases separating them. Germline V gives CDR1 SGHRS, CDR2 YFSETQ. The CDR3 coding sequence is TGCGCCAGCAGCTTGGAGAAAAATAGAATGAACACTGAAGCTTTCTTT. Encoded protein: CASSLEKNRMNTEAFF.

A few counts support this clone. The chain has TRBV11-2 and TRBJ2-6; no clear D. V was shortened by 5 bases and J by 0 bases, with 8 bases between the two germline ends. Germline V gene sequence: CDR1 SGHAT, CDR2 FQNNGV. CDR3 length: 15 amino acids. DNA of the CDR3: TGTGCCAGCAGCCACCGACGCTCTGGGGCCAACGTCCTGACTTTC. Protein product: CASSHRRSGANVLTF.

This clone was seen more than once but under ten times. The identical CDR3 is also encoded by other nucleotide sequences in the sample. The V gene is TRBV5-4, the J gene TRBJ2-3; D unclear. V was clipped by 0 bases and J by 1 base, with 6 bases between them. There are 14 residues in the CDR3. From germline, CDR1 is SGHNT and CDR2 YYREEE (reference sequence). The CDR3 loop is CASSLGYGTDTQYF. Written as DNA, the CDR3 is TGTGCCAGCAGCTTGGGTTACGGCACAGATACGCAGTATTTT.

This clone showed up just a few times. The CDR3: CAWKSGSSYNEQFF. CDR3 DNA: TGTGCCTGGAAGAGCGGGAGCTCCTACAATGAGCAGTTCTTC. The chain carries TRBV30 and TRBJ2-1; 8 bases match TRBD2. The CDR3 is 14 residues long. Germline V gene sequence: CDR1 GTSNPN, CDR2 SVGIG (reference sequence). V lost 4 bases and J lost 0; bases outside the gene matches: 2.

On this clone itself: The same CDR3 also results from other DNA sequences found in this sample. The CDR3 spells CASSQESPTDTQYF. The CDR3 DNA sequence: TGCGCCAGCAGCCAGGAGAGCCCCACAGATACGCAGTATTTT. The V gene is TRBV4-1, the J gene TRBJ2-3; no clear D gene. V was cut by 3 bases and J by 2 bases, with 9 bases left in between. The V gene's germline CDR1 is MGHRA and CDR2 YSYEKL. The CDR3 contains 14 residues.

The chain carries TRBV29-1 and TRBJ2-7; D not resolved. This CDR3 is built from 13 residues. Germline-derived CDR1 and CDR2 are SQVTM and ANQGSEA. V lost 7 bases and J lost 3, with 16 bases in between. CDR3: CSALDGNGYEQYF. DNA for the CDR3: TGCAGCGCCCTAGACGGCAACGGCTACGAGCAGTACTTC.

This chain uses TRBV5-4 with TRBJ1-2; D perhaps matches TRBD1 (5 bases). The germline V and J ends were trimmed by 2 bases and 3 bases, with 8 bases remaining between them. Germline CDR1 reads SGHNT; CDR2 reads YYREEE (reference sequence). This CDR3 has 13 amino acids. The CDR3 coding sequence is TGTGCCAGCAGCTTAGGGGTGGACTATGGCTACACCTTC. It codes for CASSLGVDYGYTF.

This clone was found a few times. This chain uses TRBV19 with TRBJ1-2, with 7 bases fitting TRBD1. The V and J ends lost 6 bases and 7 bases, in that order; junction bases with no gene match: 5. Looked up from germline, CDR1 is LNHDA and CDR2 is SQIVND (reference sequence). The CDR3 extends over 12 amino acids. The CDR3 region is CASSPTGTGYTF. The CDR3 coding sequence is TGTGCCAGTAGCCCGACAGGGACTGGCTACACCTTC.

This clone was counted between two and nine times. The chain combines TRBV10-3 with TRBJ1-5, with TRBD1 as a possible D gene (5 bases). This CDR3 has 14 residues. The germline V gene has CDR1 ENHRY and CDR2 SYGVKD. V was trimmed by 2 bases and J by 3 bases, leaving 8 bases between them. This chain's CDR3 is CAISEAGNNQPQHF. The CDR3 DNA is TGTGCCATCAGTGAGGCAGGGAACAATCAGCCCCAGCATTTT.

V and J are TRBV11-2 and TRBJ2-7; no clear D gene. Trimming cost V 1 base and J 6 bases, with 10 bases left between them. Germline V gene lookup returns CDR1 SGHAT and CDR2 FQNNGV. The CDR3 loop spans 13 amino acids. Here the CDR3 reads CASSLVQGPEQYF. DNA of the CDR3: TGTGCCAGCAGCTTAGTACAAGGTCCCGAGCAGTACTTC.

This clone was seen only once. This likely comes from a read error, as the CDR3 has no conserved phenylalanine or tryptophan at its end. Because the CDR3's place on the DNA is in doubt, the DNA is left out and the CDR3 is given as listed by TCRdb. The CDR3: CASSHFKAV. The chain recombines TRBV14 with TRBJ1-2. Germline V lookup: CDR1 SGHDN, CDR2 FVKESK. The CDR3 is 9 amino acids long, termini counted.

This chain uses TRBV4-2 with TRBJ2-1; 9 nucleotides match TRBD2. CDR1 LGHNA and CDR2 YNFKEQ come from the germline V gene. This CDR3 has 17 amino acids. After removal of 4 bases from V and 9 bases from J, the junction contained 16 bases not matched to a gene. The CDR3 region has the DNA TGTGCCAGCAGCCCCCGCGGGATAGCGGGAGCGGGGGGTGAGCAGTTCTTC. Translation gives CASSPRGIAGAGGEQFF.

This chain uses TRBV7-2 with TRBJ2-3; unclear D gene. V dropped 5 bases and J dropped 2 bases, with 11 bases sitting between them. Germline assignment: CDR1 SGHTA and CDR2 FQGNSA. The CDR3 covers 14 residues. The CDR3 protein is CASSTRDFTDTQYF. In nucleotides, the CDR3 is TGTGCCAGCAGCACTCGCGATTTCACAGATACGCAGTATTTT. Drawing the rest from reference TRBV7-2 and TRBJ2-3, the complete variable domain is GAGVSQSPSNKVTEKGKDVELRCDPISGHTALYWYRQSLGQGLEFLIYFQGNSAPDKSGLPSDRFSAERTGGSVSTLTIQRTQQEDSAVYLCASSTRDFTDTQYFGPGTRLTVL.

This clone was seen more than once but under ten times. The chain uses TRBV27 and TRBJ1-1, with D unclear. Looked up from germline, CDR1 is MNHEY and CDR2 is SMNVEV (reference sequence). V was trimmed by 1 base and J by 4 bases, leaving 7 bases between them. This CDR3 region has 13 residues. CDR3 bases: TGTGCCAGCAGTTTATTAGGTTCCACTGAAGCTTTCTTT. Its protein product is CASSLLGSTEAFF.

This clone showed up just a few times. This rearrangement joins TRBV29-1 to TRBJ1-1; the match to TRBD1 covers 7 bases. J lost 11 bases, V lost 3 bases, and 9 bases had no gene match. The CDR3 is made up of 12 amino acids. Germline values: CDR1 SQVTM, CDR2 ANQGSEA. The CDR3 is CSVELGTAPAFF. DNA for the CDR3: TGCAGCGTTGAGCTCGGGACAGCCCCGGCTTTCTTT.

The chain employs TRBV29-1 and TRBJ1-2; TRBD1 aligns across 8 bases. Germline lookup yields CDR1 SQVTM and CDR2 ANQGSEA. The CDR3 contains 13 residues. The J segment lost 4 bases and the V segment lost 7 bases, leaving 8 bases of the junction unmatched. The CDR3 protein is CSAETGQGYGYTF. For the CDR3, the DNA is TGCAGCGCCGAAACCGGACAGGGCTATGGCTACACCTTC.

This clone showed up just a few times. This chain connects TRBV29-1 to TRBJ2-7; tentatively, D is TRBD1 or TRBD2 (6 bases each). The CDR3 is 13 amino acids. V lost 2 bases to trimming and J lost 5 bases, with 13 bases between them. Germline loops: CDR1 SQVTM, CDR2 ANQGSEA. The CDR3 nucleotides are TGCAGCGTTGAAAGCCAGGGGAGGCACGAGCAGTACTTC. Protein: CSVESQGRHEQYF.

The sample holds a few counts of this clone. The J gene is TRBJ2-1, the V gene TRBV29-1, with D possibly called TRBD1 or TRBD2 (5 bases each). This CDR3 comprises 12 residues. Germline CDR1 and CDR2: SQVTM and ANQGSEA. Trimming removed 0 bases from V and 10 bases from J, with 10 bases in between. Here the CDR3 DNA reads TGCAGCGTTGAAGAGGGACGGAACGAGCAGTTCTTC. It translates to CSVEEGRNEQFF.

This clone was seen a few times. The chain couples TRBV2 to TRBJ2-7; TRBD1 agrees at 12 bases. With 10 bases clipped from V and 6 bases from J, the junction kept 10 bases outside the gene matches. Germline CDR1 and CDR2: SNHLY and FYNNEI. This CDR3 is built from 14 residues. CDR3 DNA sequence: TGTGCCATCACTCCCGGGACAGGGGGCCCCGAGCAGTACTTC. This codes for CAITPGTGGPEQYF.

The table lists this clone with a few counts. CDR3 nucleotide sequence: TGTGCCAGCAGTTTAAGTCGACTACCGATCTACGAGCAGTACTTC. Encoded protein: CASSLSRLPIYEQYF. This rearrangement joins TRBV27 to TRBJ2-7; tentative D call: TRBD2 (5 bases). Trimming took 2 bases from V and 3 from J, leaving 14 bases between them. The CDR3 has 15 amino acids. Germline V gene data show CDR1 as MNHEY and CDR2 as SMNVEV (reference sequence).

This clone occurred a few times. The rearrangement uses TRBV29-1 and TRBJ2-3; no firm D call. The CDR3 consists of 11 residues. Germline CDR1 and CDR2: SQVTM and ANQGSEA. Trimming cost V 5 bases and J 2 bases, with 5 bases left between them. For the CDR3, the DNA is TGCAGCGTTTGGGCCACAGATACGCAGTATTTT. Translation: CSVWATDTQYF.

The chain has TRBV19 and TRBJ1-1; D unresolved. Germline V gives CDR1 LNHDA, CDR2 SQIVND (reference sequence). Trimming stripped 3 bases from V and 6 bases from J, with 11 bases between. CDR3 length equals 13 residues. CDR3 protein: CASSIGERSEAFF. DNA for the CDR3: TGTGCCAGTAGTATCGGGGAGAGGTCTGAAGCTTTCTTT.